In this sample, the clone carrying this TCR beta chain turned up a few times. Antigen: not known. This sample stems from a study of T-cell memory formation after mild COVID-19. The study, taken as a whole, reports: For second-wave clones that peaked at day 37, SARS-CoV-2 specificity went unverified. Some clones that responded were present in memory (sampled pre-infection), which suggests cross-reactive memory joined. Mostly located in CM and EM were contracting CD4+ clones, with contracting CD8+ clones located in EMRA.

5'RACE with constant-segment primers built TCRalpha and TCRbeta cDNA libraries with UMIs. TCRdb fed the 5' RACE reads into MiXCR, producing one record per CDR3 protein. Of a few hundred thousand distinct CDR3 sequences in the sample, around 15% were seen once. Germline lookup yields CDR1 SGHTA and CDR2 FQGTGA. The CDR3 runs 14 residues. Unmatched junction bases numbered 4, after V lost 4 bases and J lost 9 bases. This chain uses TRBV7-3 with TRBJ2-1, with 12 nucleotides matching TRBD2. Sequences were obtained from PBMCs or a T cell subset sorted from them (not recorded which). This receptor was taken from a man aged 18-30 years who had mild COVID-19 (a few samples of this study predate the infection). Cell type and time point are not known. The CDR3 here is CASSSLAGGREQFF. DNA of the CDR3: TGTGCCAGCAGCTCCCTAGCGGGGGGGCGTGAGCAGTTCTTC.